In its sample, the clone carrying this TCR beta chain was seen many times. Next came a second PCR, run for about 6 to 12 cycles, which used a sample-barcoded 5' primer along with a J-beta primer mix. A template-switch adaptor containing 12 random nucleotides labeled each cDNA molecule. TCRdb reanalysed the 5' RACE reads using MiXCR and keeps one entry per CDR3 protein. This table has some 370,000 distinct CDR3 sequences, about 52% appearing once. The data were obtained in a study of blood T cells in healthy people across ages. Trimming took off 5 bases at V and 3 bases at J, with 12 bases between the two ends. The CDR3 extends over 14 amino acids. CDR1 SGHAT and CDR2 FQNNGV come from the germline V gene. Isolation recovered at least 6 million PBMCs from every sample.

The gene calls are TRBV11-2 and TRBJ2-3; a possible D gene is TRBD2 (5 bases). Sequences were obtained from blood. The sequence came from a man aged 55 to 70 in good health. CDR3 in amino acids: CASSHAPGTDTQYF. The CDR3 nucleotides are TGTGCCAGCAGCCACGCGCCGGGGACAGATACGCAGTATTTT. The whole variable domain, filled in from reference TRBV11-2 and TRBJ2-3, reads EAGVAQSPRYKIIEKRQSVAFWCNPISGHATLYWYQQILGQGPKLLIQFQNNGVVDDSQLPKDRFSAERLKGVDSTLKIQPAKLEDSAVYLCASSHAPGTDTQYFGPGTRLTVL.